This TCR beta chain was sequenced for a study of Graves' ophthalmopathy and Graves' hyperthyroidism. Across the whole study: Blood was drawn at initial diagnosis, before any treatment.

This clonotype has ten or more counts. Its target is not known. The TCR beta CDR3 regions underwent amplification from RNA transcripts. First-round RT-PCR with HTBI primers preceded a second-round multiplex PCR. TCRdb called the multiplex PCR reads again in MiXCR, with one record for every CDR3 protein. This table holds about 740,000 distinct CDR3 sequences, around 40% found once. Ophthalmopathy donors showed moderate-to-severe activity, CAS ≥3, NOSPECS ≥4 and a duration under 3 months. Findings and limits, study-wide: Blood repertoires reportedly contained most expanded thyroid clonotypes above 0.001 frequency.

Trimming shortened V by 5 bases and J by 5 bases, and 9 bases separated the two germline ends. This CDR3 contains 11 residues. Germline V CDR1 and CDR2: DFQATT, SNEGSKA (reference sequence). Sequences were obtained from peripheral blood. The V call is TRBV20-1, the J call TRBJ1-1, with TRBD1 as a possible D gene (5 bases). The TCR originated in an adult man with Graves' ophthalmopathy. The CDR3 protein is CSAGGGTEAFF. The DNA of the CDR3 is TGCAGTGCTGGGGGGGGGACTGAAGCTTTCTTT.